This entry is about one TCR beta chain. Its antigen is not known. This entry is derived from a study of T cell responses to AZD1222 COVID-19 vaccine. Study-wide results and caveats: Clonal diversity may have been underestimated, and the donors were mostly white British, with more females than males. The reported proportion of spike-specific TCRs targeting unmutated variant regions was nearly half. The breadth and depth of Spike-specific TCRs increased once two AZD1222 doses had been given.

Analyses pooled second doses at about 4 or about 12 weeks. Method: immunoSEQ multiplex PCR; TCRdb's copy keeps in-frame clones and lacks some. The sample consists of under 100,000 clones, approximately 85% of them appearing once. The source of this sequence is an adult who received the AZD1222 COVID-19 vaccine. Sequencing was performed on peripheral blood, taken 28 days after the second AZD1222 dose.

The CDR3 protein is CASSEDTSPSGNYGYTF. The CDR3 DNA sequence: TGTGCCAGCAGTGAGGACACCTCACCTAGTGGGAACTATGGCTACACCTTC. The chain carries TRBV6-2 or TRBV6-3 and TRBJ1-2; D perhaps matches TRBD1 (5 bases). V gave up 5 bases and J gave up 2 bases, with 21 bases separating them. CDR1 MNHEY and CDR2 SVGEGT come from the germline V gene. The CDR3 runs 17 residues.